These T cell receptor beta chains were read from a single sample in a study of T cell changes during pregnancy in multiple sclerosis. Produced via immunoSEQ multiplex PCR; TCRdb's table is partial and in-frame only. Among some 85,000 clones listed, roughly 95% were seen once. The sample was peripheral blood, taken in the second trimester of pregnancy. The receptor source for this set is a female donor in good health, enrolled as a control in a pregnancy study. Both conserved end residues are part of each CDR3. The order of the fields is CDR3 DNA, CDR3 protein, clone size, D gene, V gene, J gene. The D gene is left open where the match is weak. Clone size is stated in some rows and not others, as once, few, many or a class when expanded.

CDR3nt: TGTGCCAGCAGCTCCACCCGGGATCTCTATGGCTACACCTTC; CDR3aa: CASSSTRDLYGYTF; abundance: .; d_gene: .; v_gene: TRBV7-8; j_gene: TRBJ1-2
CDR3nt: TGTGCCAGCAGCGTCATTAGCACGAACACTGAAGCTTTCTTT; CDR3aa: CASSVISTNTEAFF; abundance: .; d_gene: .; v_gene: TRBV9; j_gene: TRBJ1-1
CDR3nt: TGTGCCAGCAGTGAAGATTGGGTCACAACAGGGGCAGATACGCAGTATTTT; CDR3aa: CASSEDWVTTGADTQYF; abundance: .; d_gene: TRBD1; v_gene: TRBV6-1; j_gene: TRBJ2-3
CDR3nt: TGTGCCAGCAGCTCCCGACAGGGGTCAAGGGGCATTCAGTACTTC; CDR3aa: CASSSRQGSRGIQYF; abundance: .; d_gene: TRBD1; v_gene: TRBV7-6; j_gene: TRBJ2-4
CDR3nt: TGTGCCAGCAGAGCCCCGGGACTAGAGAACATTCAGTACTTC; CDR3aa: CASRAPGLENIQYF; abundance: once; d_gene: TRBD2; v_gene: TRBV6-1; j_gene: TRBJ2-4
CDR3nt: TGTGCCAGCAGCTTAGGCAGGGGGCAGAGAACCTTTGACGAGCAGTACTTC; CDR3aa: CASSLGRGQRTFDEQYF; abundance: .; d_gene: TRBD1; v_gene: TRBV11-3; j_gene: TRBJ2-7
CDR3nt: TGTGCCAGCAGGGAGGACGGAATGAACACTGAAGCTTTCTTT; CDR3aa: CASREDGMNTEAFF; abundance: .; d_gene: .; v_gene: TRBV25-1; j_gene: TRBJ1-1
CDR3nt: TGTGCCAGTAGCCAGGGGACAGCTAATGAAAAACTGTTTTTT; CDR3aa: CASSQGTANEKLFF; abundance: few; d_gene: TRBD1; v_gene: TRBV19; j_gene: TRBJ1-4
CDR3nt: TGTGCCAGCAGCGAAAAACAGGGCGACGAGCAGTACTTC; CDR3aa: CASSEKQGDEQYF; abundance: .; d_gene: .; v_gene: TRBV9; j_gene: TRBJ2-7
CDR3nt: TGTGCCTGGAGTGCAGGGGTTGGGGATGGCTACACCTTC; CDR3aa: CAWSAGVGDGYTF; abundance: .; d_gene: .; v_gene: TRBV30; j_gene: TRBJ1-2
CDR3nt: TGTGCCAGCAGCTTAGCTGGGCCTGGGGCCAACGTCCTGACTTTC; CDR3aa: CASSLAGPGANVLTF; abundance: .; d_gene: .; v_gene: TRBV7-2; j_gene: TRBJ2-6
CDR3nt: TGTGCCAGCAGTCCACCAGGAAACGGCTACGAGCAGTACTTC; CDR3aa: CASSPPGNGYEQYF; abundance: once; d_gene: .; v_gene: TRBV27; j_gene: TRBJ2-7
CDR3nt: TGTGCCAGTAGTAACCCCGGGAGTAATGAAAAACTGTTTTTT; CDR3aa: CASSNPGSNEKLFF; abundance: .; d_gene: .; v_gene: TRBV19; j_gene: TRBJ1-4
CDR3nt: TGTGCCAGCAGCCATTCACCGGGACAGAGGTACTATGGCTACACCTTC; CDR3aa: CASSHSPGQRYYGYTF; abundance: .; d_gene: TRBD1; v_gene: TRBV4-2; j_gene: TRBJ1-2
CDR3nt: TGCAGCGTTGCCTGGGGGGGAGCGAACACTGAAGCTTTCTTT; CDR3aa: CSVAWGGANTEAFF; abundance: .; d_gene: .; v_gene: TRBV29-1; j_gene: TRBJ1-1
CDR3nt: TGTGCCAGCAGGAATAGACAGAACACTGAAGCTTTCTTT; CDR3aa: CASRNRQNTEAFF; abundance: .; d_gene: .; v_gene: TRBV7-9; j_gene: TRBJ1-1
CDR3nt: TGTGCCAGCAAGTCGGCGAACACCGGGGAGCTGTTTTTT; CDR3aa: CASKSANTGELFF; abundance: .; d_gene: .; v_gene: TRBV7-2; j_gene: TRBJ2-2
CDR3nt: TGCGCCAGCAGTCAAGGAGGGGGCAGAAACACCATATATTTT; CDR3aa: CASSQGGGRNTIYF; abundance: .; d_gene: TRBD1; v_gene: TRBV23-1; j_gene: TRBJ1-3
CDR3nt: TGCGCCAGCAGTCTGGGACAGGGGATTCGGACAGATACGCAGTATTTT; CDR3aa: CASSLGQGIRTDTQYF; abundance: .; d_gene: TRBD1; v_gene: TRBV4-3; j_gene: TRBJ2-3
CDR3nt: TGCGCCAGCAGCTTGGTGCAGGGGGATGGCTACACCTTC; CDR3aa: CASSLVQGDGYTF; abundance: .; d_gene: TRBD1; v_gene: TRBV5-1; j_gene: TRBJ1-2
CDR3nt: TGTGCCAGCTGCCCGGGAGGGGGCCAAGAGACCCAGTACTTC; CDR3aa: CASCPGGGQETQYF; abundance: .; d_gene: TRBD2; v_gene: TRBV7-9; j_gene: TRBJ2-5
CDR3nt: TGTGCCAGCAGATCTAGCGGGGGGGGTAATGAGCAGTTCTTC; CDR3aa: CASRSSGGGNEQFF; abundance: .; d_gene: TRBD2; v_gene: TRBV14; j_gene: TRBJ2-1
CDR3nt: TGTGCCAGCAGCTTAAGTATGTCGGAGGGGACGGACGGCTACACCTTC; CDR3aa: CASSLSMSEGTDGYTF; abundance: .; d_gene: .; v_gene: TRBV7-9; j_gene: TRBJ1-2
CDR3nt: TGCGCCAGCAGCCAGGGGTCCCACAGGGGAGGAGGCACTGAAGCTTTCTTT; CDR3aa: CASSQGSHRGGGTEAFF; abundance: .; d_gene: TRBD1; v_gene: TRBV4-3; j_gene: TRBJ1-1
CDR3nt: TGTGCCAGCAGCTTAGAATCGTGGCAGAACACTGAAGCTTTCTTT; CDR3aa: CASSLESWQNTEAFF; abundance: few; d_gene: .; v_gene: TRBV7-9; j_gene: TRBJ1-1
CDR3nt: TGTGCCAGCAGCTCTAGGACAGGGGGTAGCGAAAAACTGTTTTTT; CDR3aa: CASSSRTGGSEKLFF; abundance: .; d_gene: TRBD1; v_gene: TRBV7-9; j_gene: TRBJ1-4
CDR3nt: TGTGCCAGCAGACAGGCGGCCGCCTACGAGCAGTACTTC; CDR3aa: CASRQAAAYEQYF; abundance: .; d_gene: .; v_gene: TRBV11-2; j_gene: TRBJ2-7
CDR3nt: TGTGCCAGTGGAGGGCCCAACTATGGCTACACCTTC; CDR3aa: CASGGPNYGYTF; abundance: .; d_gene: .; v_gene: TRBV19; j_gene: TRBJ1-2
CDR3nt: TGTGCCAGCAGCTTAGAAACCCGGGGCACTGAAGCTTTCTTT; CDR3aa: CASSLETRGTEAFF; abundance: .; d_gene: .; v_gene: TRBV7-2; j_gene: TRBJ1-1
CDR3nt: TGCGCCAGCAGCCCCGGGACAGGGGCTAGCACAGATACGCAGTATTTT; CDR3aa: CASSPGTGASTDTQYF; abundance: .; d_gene: TRBD1; v_gene: TRBV4-1; j_gene: TRBJ2-3
CDR3nt: TGCGCCAGCAAGGGGCAGGGGAGTTTTGTGGCTTTCTTT; CDR3aa: CASKGQGSFVAFF; abundance: .; d_gene: .; v_gene: TRBV5-1; j_gene: TRBJ1-1
CDR3nt: TGTGCCAGCATCGGTATCAGGGATACGCAGTATTTT; CDR3aa: CASIGIRDTQYF; abundance: .; d_gene: .; v_gene: TRBV27; j_gene: TRBJ2-3
CDR3nt: TGTGCCAGCAGCGTGGGGACAGGGGGCGCGAGAAACACCATATATTTT; CDR3aa: CASSVGTGGARNTIYF; abundance: .; d_gene: TRBD1; v_gene: TRBV9; j_gene: TRBJ1-3
CDR3nt: TGTGCCAGCAGCTTAGGGACAGGGAGTGGAAACACCATATATTTT; CDR3aa: CASSLGTGSGNTIYF; abundance: few; d_gene: TRBD1; v_gene: TRBV5-6; j_gene: TRBJ1-3
CDR3nt: TGTGCCAGCACCGACCCGGGGGGGGATGAGCAGTTCTTC; CDR3aa: CASTDPGGDEQFF; abundance: .; d_gene: TRBD2; v_gene: TRBV25-1; j_gene: TRBJ2-1
CDR3nt: TGTGCCTGGAGTTTTAAGGGGACAGCGGGCAATCAGCCCCAGCATTTT; CDR3aa: CAWSFKGTAGNQPQHF; abundance: .; d_gene: TRBD1; v_gene: TRBV30; j_gene: TRBJ1-5
CDR3nt: TGTGCCAGCAGTTTAGGGGGCAGCGGCTACACCTTC; CDR3aa: CASSLGGSGYTF; abundance: once; d_gene: .; v_gene: TRBV27; j_gene: TRBJ1-2
CDR3nt: TGTGCCAGCAGCTTAGGGGGACAGGGAGGCTATGGCTACACCTTC; CDR3aa: CASSLGGQGGYGYTF; abundance: .; d_gene: TRBD1; v_gene: TRBV13; j_gene: TRBJ1-2
CDR3nt: TGTGCCTGGAGGTCTTCGTTTGGCGAAGCTTTCTTT; CDR3aa: CAWRSSFGEAFF; abundance: .; d_gene: .; v_gene: TRBV30; j_gene: TRBJ1-1
CDR3nt: TGTGCCAGTAGTATAGGGAGAGCTACAGATACGCAGTATTTT; CDR3aa: CASSIGRATDTQYF; abundance: once; d_gene: .; v_gene: TRBV19; j_gene: TRBJ2-3
CDR3nt: TGTGCCAGCAGCTCTAGCGGGGGCTCCTACGAGCAGTACTTC; CDR3aa: CASSSSGGSYEQYF; abundance: .; d_gene: TRBD2; v_gene: TRBV7-9; j_gene: TRBJ2-7
CDR3nt: TGTGCCAGCACTTGGGCGGGGGGGTCGAGCACCGGGGAGCTGTTTTTT; CDR3aa: CASTWAGGSSTGELFF; abundance: once; d_gene: TRBD2; v_gene: TRBV7-2; j_gene: TRBJ2-2
CDR3nt: TGTGCCAGCAGCCCCAATGCGGGGGGCGCCAATGAGCAGTTCTTC; CDR3aa: CASSPNAGGANEQFF; abundance: .; d_gene: TRBD2; v_gene: TRBV7-3; j_gene: TRBJ2-1
CDR3nt: TGCGCCAGCAGCCGAAACAGGCGGTCGGACTATGGCTACACCTTC; CDR3aa: CASSRNRRSDYGYTF; abundance: once; d_gene: .; v_gene: TRBV4-3; j_gene: TRBJ1-2
CDR3nt: TGTGCCAGTACCCCAAGCGGGGGCAACGAGCAGTACTTC; CDR3aa: CASTPSGGNEQYF; abundance: .; d_gene: TRBD2; v_gene: TRBV19; j_gene: TRBJ2-7
CDR3nt: TGTGCCAGCAGTGACTCGAATAGCGGGGGGGCCGGTGAGCAGTTCTTC; CDR3aa: CASSDSNSGGAGEQFF; abundance: few; d_gene: TRBD2; v_gene: TRBV6-4; j_gene: TRBJ2-1
CDR3nt: TGCGCCAGCAGCCAAGGGACAGGGGACTACGAGCAGTACTTC; CDR3aa: CASSQGTGDYEQYF; abundance: .; d_gene: TRBD1; v_gene: TRBV4-3; j_gene: TRBJ2-7
CDR3nt: TGCGCCAGCAGCGGTGCCGGGACAGGCTACAATGAGCAGTTCTTC; CDR3aa: CASSGAGTGYNEQFF; abundance: .; d_gene: TRBD1; v_gene: TRBV5-1; j_gene: TRBJ2-1
CDR3nt: TGTGCCAGCAGCTTACAGCTGGGCAGCCCAGATACGCAGTATTTT; CDR3aa: CASSLQLGSPDTQYF; abundance: .; d_gene: .; v_gene: TRBV7-2; j_gene: TRBJ2-3
CDR3nt: TGTGCCAGCAGTTACTCGCGACCCGCCAGAGGCGAAAAACTGTTTTTT; CDR3aa: CASSYSRPARGEKLFF; abundance: .; d_gene: .; v_gene: TRBV6-6; j_gene: TRBJ1-4
CDR3nt: TGTGCCAGCAGTTCACTTTTTTGGGGGGGGACCCCGGAGCAGTTCTTC; CDR3aa: CASSSLFWGGTPEQFF; abundance: .; d_gene: TRBD2; v_gene: TRBV28; j_gene: TRBJ2-1
CDR3nt: TGCGCCAGCAGCTTGACAGGGCCAGATACGCAGTATTTT; CDR3aa: CASSLTGPDTQYF; abundance: .; d_gene: TRBD1; v_gene: TRBV4-1; j_gene: TRBJ2-3
CDR3nt: TGCGCCAGCAGCTTGGTCGGCGGAGGGGAGCAGTACTTC; CDR3aa: CASSLVGGGEQYF; abundance: .; d_gene: .; v_gene: TRBV5-1; j_gene: TRBJ2-7
CDR3nt: TGTGCCAGCAGTTCAAAGGACAGGGGCTATGGCTACACCTTC; CDR3aa: CASSSKDRGYGYTF; abundance: few; d_gene: TRBD1; v_gene: TRBV27; j_gene: TRBJ1-2
CDR3nt: TGTGCCAGCAGTAACAGGTTCCAGGACGCAGATACGCAGTATTTT; CDR3aa: CASSNRFQDADTQYF; abundance: once; d_gene: .; v_gene: TRBV7-3; j_gene: TRBJ2-3
CDR3nt: TGTGCCAGCAGCGTATCCTCGAACACCGGGGAGCTGTTTTTT; CDR3aa: CASSVSSNTGELFF; abundance: .; d_gene: .; v_gene: TRBV9; j_gene: TRBJ2-2
CDR3nt: TGTGCCACCAGGAGAGGGTGGGGGGGAAAGGGAAACAATGAGCAGTTCTTC; CDR3aa: CATRRGWGGKGNNEQFF; abundance: .; d_gene: TRBD2; v_gene: TRBV15; j_gene: TRBJ2-1
CDR3nt: TGTGCCAGCAGTTACTCTGGCAGATACGAGCAGTACTTC; CDR3aa: CASSYSGRYEQYF; abundance: once; d_gene: .; v_gene: TRBV6-5; j_gene: TRBJ2-7
CDR3nt: TGTGCCTGGAGTGCCCAGGGGTATGGCTACACCTTC; CDR3aa: CAWSAQGYGYTF; abundance: .; d_gene: .; v_gene: TRBV30; j_gene: TRBJ1-2
CDR3nt: TGTGCCAGCAGCGTACTAAAGGGGCGTCGCACCGGGGAGCTGTTTTTT; CDR3aa: CASSVLKGRRTGELFF; abundance: .; d_gene: .; v_gene: TRBV9; j_gene: TRBJ2-2